Below, 7 T cell receptor beta chains from the same sample are listed, as sequenced in a study of PD-L1 blockade in urothelial cancer. This table comes from immunoSEQ multiplex PCR, and its TCRdb copy is limited to in-frame clones, with some not included. The data hold some 89,000 clones, with over 65% observed a single time. Time point denoted: pretreatment peripheral blood. The sequencing here drew on PBMCs, taken around atezolizumab (anti-PD-L1) treatment. Receptors were obtained from a man aged 60 to 69 with urothelial cancer.

The sample holds one count of this clone. The V gene is TRBV29-1, the J gene TRBJ1-5; D gene unclear. The CDR3 is 13 residues long. Germline CDR1 SQVTM, CDR2 ANQGSEA. V was pared by 3 bases and J by 4 bases, with 10 bases between. This CDR3 reads CSVEVVRNQPQHF. The CDR3 DNA reads TGCAGCGTTGAGGTGGTTCGGAATCAGCCCCAGCATTTT.

The chain joins TRBV19 to TRBJ1-2; 8 bases align to TRBD1. Per the germline V gene, CDR1 is LNHDA and CDR2 is SQIVND (reference sequence). This CDR3 contains 14 residues. The V and J ends lost 3 bases and 2 bases, in that order; junction bases with no gene match: 2. This CDR3 reads CASSMRTGNYGYTF. Written as DNA, the CDR3 is TGTGCCAGTAGTATGAGGACAGGGAACTATGGCTACACCTTC.

This clone came up once. The rearrangement joins TRBV27 to TRBJ1-4, with 7 bases lining up with TRBD1. The V segment lost 5 bases and the J segment 7 bases; nucleotides outside the gene matches: 10. The CDR3 loop spans 15 amino acids. Germline V gives CDR1 MNHEY, CDR2 SMNVEV (reference sequence). Here the CDR3 reads CASSTTGRGVEKLFF. CDR3 DNA: TGTGCCAGCAGTACGACAGGGCGAGGGGTTGAAAAACTGTTTTTT.

The V gene is TRBV30, the J gene TRBJ2-3; 7 nucleotides align to TRBD2. There are 12 residues in the CDR3. From germline, CDR1 is GTSNPN and CDR2 SVGIG (reference sequence). Germline trimming cut 0 bases from V and 6 bases from J; bases unmatched to any gene: 0. The CDR3 is CAWSVLADTQYF. The DNA for the CDR3 is TGTGCCTGGAGTGTACTAGCGGATACGCAGTATTTT.

The CDR3 DNA reads as TGTGCCAGCACTCTTTCCCTGGTACAGGGAACTGGAAACACCATATATTTT. Its protein is CASTLSLVQGTGNTIYF. This rearrangement joins TRBV28 to TRBJ1-3; D may be TRBD1 (6 bases). This CDR3 is built from 17 residues. V lost 7 bases to trimming and J lost 2 bases, with 21 bases between them. The germline CDR1 and CDR2 sequences are MDHEN and SYDVKM.

J is TRBJ2-5 and V is TRBV9, with D tentatively TRBD1 (5 bases). Trimming took off 0 bases at V and 2 bases at J, with 8 bases between the two ends. The CDR3 is 14 amino acids. Germline values: CDR1 SGDLS, CDR2 YYNGEE. The CDR3: CASSVARGQETQYF. The DNA of the CDR3 is TGTGCCAGCAGCGTAGCTAGGGGTCAAGAGACCCAGTACTTC.

This chain connects TRBV5-4 to TRBJ2-7, with 11 bases matching TRBD1. CDR3 size: 15 residues. Germline lookup yields CDR1 SGHNT and CDR2 YYREEE (reference sequence). The V and J ends lost 6 bases and 3 bases, in that order; junction bases with no gene match: 8. The CDR3 here is CASTAGQGAFYEQYF. The CDR3 region has the DNA TGTGCCAGCACCGCAGGACAGGGGGCATTCTACGAGCAGTACTTC.